Included here is one TCR beta chain sequence, with context. The antigen remains undetermined. The data were obtained in a study of tumour-infiltrating T cells in Burkitt lymphoma. At the level of the study: Patients covered every epidemiological subtype of Burkitt lymphoma. Productive clonality predicted overall and progression-free survival. Study conclusions and caveats: Several public clonotypes were shared across many Burkitt lymphoma patients.

Only in-frame clones appear in the TCRdb table, and some are missing; sequencing was by immunoSEQ multiplex PCR. The sample has around 48,000 clones, roughly 30% seen once. With V trimmed by 5 bases and J by 6 bases, 4 bases remained unmatched. Germline CDR1 reads SGHTA; CDR2 reads FQGTGA. The CDR3 extends over 13 amino acids. The source is a human donor with Burkitt lymphoma. This chain joins TRBV7-3 and TRBJ1-1; 9 nucleotides match TRBD1. Sequenced: tumor tissue. Here the CDR3 reads CASSPTGGSEAFF. The CDR3 DNA reads as TGTGCCAGCAGCCCTACAGGGGGCTCTGAAGCTTTCTTT.